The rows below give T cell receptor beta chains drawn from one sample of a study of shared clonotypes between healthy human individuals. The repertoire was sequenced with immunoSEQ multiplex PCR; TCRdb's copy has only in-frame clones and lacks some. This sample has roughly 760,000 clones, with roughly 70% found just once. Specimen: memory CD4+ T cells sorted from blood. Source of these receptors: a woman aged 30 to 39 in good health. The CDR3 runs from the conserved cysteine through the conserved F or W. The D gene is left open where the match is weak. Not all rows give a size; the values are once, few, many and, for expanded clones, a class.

DNA: TGTGCCAGCAGCCCGACTAGCTCGGCCTCCTACGAGCAGTACTTC
CDR3: CASSPTSSASYEQYF
J: TRBJ2-7
size: .
D: TRBD2
V: TRBV7-9

DNA: TGTGCCAGCAGCTGGGACAGGCAAGCGGATGAGCAGTTCTTC
CDR3: CASSWDRQADEQFF
J: TRBJ2-1
size: few
D: TRBD1
V: TRBV6-1

DNA: TGTGCCAGCAGAGGACCTAACCTCGAAAAACTGTTTTTT
CDR3: CASRGPNLEKLFF
J: TRBJ1-4
size: .
D: .
V: TRBV27

DNA: TGCGCCAGCAGCGTGGACAGTAGCTCCTACAATGAGCAGTTCTTC
CDR3: CASSVDSSSYNEQFF
J: TRBJ2-1
size: many
D: .
V: TRBV5-1

DNA: TGTGCCAGCAGCAACGGGATAACCATCAAGCCCCAGCATTTT
CDR3: CASSNGITIKPQHF
J: TRBJ1-5
size: .
D: .
V: TRBV5-8

DNA: TGTGCCAGTAGTATCCAGGGTGGTCGTCAGCCCCAGCATTTT
CDR3: CASSIQGGRQPQHF
J: TRBJ1-5
size: .
D: .
V: TRBV19

DNA: TGTGCCAGCAGGGGGACCTACGAGCAGTACTTC
CDR3: CASRGTYEQYF
J: TRBJ2-7
size: .
D: .
V: TRBV2

DNA: TGTGCCAGCAGTGAGCGGGAGTTCTACGAGCAGTACTTC
CDR3: CASSEREFYEQYF
J: TRBJ2-7
size: .
D: TRBD2
V: TRBV2

DNA: TGTGCCAGCAGCTTAGCGCTGTCTAATTATGGCTACACCTTC
CDR3: CASSLALSNYGYTF
J: TRBJ1-2
size: few
D: .
V: TRBV7-2

DNA: TGCGCCAGCAGCCACCTCGGGGACGAGCAGTACTTC
CDR3: CASSHLGDEQYF
J: TRBJ2-7
size: .
D: .
V: TRBV4-1

DNA: TGTGCCAGCAGCTTAGCCCCGGCTAGCGGGAGTGTAGATACGCAGTATTTT
CDR3: CASSLAPASGSVDTQYF
J: TRBJ2-3
size: .
D: TRBD2
V: TRBV7-6

DNA: TGCGCCAGCAGCTCACAGGGGATTGGAGAAAAACTGTTTTTT
CDR3: CASSSQGIGEKLFF
J: TRBJ1-4
size: .
D: TRBD1
V: TRBV5-1

DNA: TGTGCCAGCTCACCCCCGGCAGCTAGCACAGATACGCAGTATTTT
CDR3: CASSPPAASTDTQYF
J: TRBJ2-3
size: few
D: .
V: TRBV18

DNA: TGTGCCAGCAGCTTGCTACTTAGCACAGATACGCAGTATTTT
CDR3: CASSLLLSTDTQYF
J: TRBJ2-3
size: .
D: .
V: TRBV5-4

DNA: TGCGCCAGCAGCCCAATGGTCCGCATTGGGACAGTGGGGCAGCCCCAGCATTTT
CDR3: CASSPMVRIGTVGQPQHF
J: TRBJ1-5
size: many
D: TRBD1
V: TRBV4-1

DNA: TGTGCCAGCAGCGGGATGCTAGCGGGAGCCGCCTACGAGCAGTACTTC
CDR3: CASSGMLAGAAYEQYF
J: TRBJ2-7
size: .
D: TRBD2
V: TRBV5-4

DNA: TGTGCCAGCAGTCCCTTAGGGCGTTCCTCCTACGAGCAGTACTTC
CDR3: CASSPLGRSSYEQYF
J: TRBJ2-7
size: .
D: .
V: TRBV6-5

DNA: TGTGCCAGCAGTTTCGGTCGGCTTGGGGACGGTCCCTACGAGCAGTACTTC
CDR3: CASSFGRLGDGPYEQYF
J: TRBJ2-7
size: once
D: .
V: TRBV27

DNA: TGTGCCAGCAGTTTTAACAGCTATGGCTACACCTTC
CDR3: CASSFNSYGYTF
J: TRBJ1-2
size: few
D: .
V: TRBV28

DNA: TGTGCCAGCTCACCAGCGACGGACACTGAAGCTTTCTTT
CDR3: CASSPATDTEAFF
J: TRBJ1-1
size: .
D: .
V: TRBV18

DNA: TGTGCCAGCAGTGTGACGGAGAACACTGAAGCTTTCTTT
CDR3: CASSVTENTEAFF
J: TRBJ1-1
size: many
D: .
V: TRBV25-1

DNA: TGTGCCAGCAGTTCAACAGGGACCTATAGCAATCAGCCCCAGCATTTT
CDR3: CASSSTGTYSNQPQHF
J: TRBJ1-5
size: .
D: .
V: TRBV6-5

DNA: TGTGCCAGTGGGAAGTCGGGAGCGCTCTCCTACGAGCAGTACTTC
CDR3: CASGKSGALSYEQYF
J: TRBJ2-7
size: .
D: .
V: TRBV19

DNA: TGTGCCAGCAGCCAAGATGTTGGTAGCGGGAGCAATGAGCAGTTCTTC
CDR3: CASSQDVGSGSNEQFF
J: TRBJ2-1
size: .
D: TRBD2
V: TRBV14

DNA: TGTGCCAGTAGCCCTACGCCGGGACAGGGTTTGTATGGCTACACCTTC
CDR3: CASSPTPGQGLYGYTF
J: TRBJ1-2
size: few
D: TRBD1
V: TRBV19

DNA: TGTGCCAGCAGCTTACCCGGGGGTTTAGGGCAGTACTTC
CDR3: CASSLPGGLGQYF
J: TRBJ2-7
size: once
D: .
V: TRBV7-9